The 24 T cell receptor beta chains given below trace back to one sample, sequenced in a study of T cell repertoires in cytomegalovirus infection (dated by TCRdb to about 2019). The run used an Illumina HiSeq 1500. TCRdb ran its own pipeline on the public reads, namely fastp trimming at Q25 and MiXCR clone calling, and kept in-frame beta chains. CDR3 protein duplicates are merged, each entry listing the most common genes and DNA. Present in this sample are 500,000 to 600,000 distinct CDR3 sequences, about 15% of which were seen just once. The leading ten clones occupy about 24% of the sample. Sequencing used CD8+ T cells from PBMCs. The receptors come from a human donor in good health (CMV status not recorded). Some clones in this sample may be carry-over from other donors' samples.

This clonotype occurred many times. V usage is TRBV28 and J usage is TRBJ1-1, with D possibly matching TRBD1 (5 bases). The CDR3 extends over 15 amino acids. Trimming took 2 bases from V and 5 from J, leaving 15 bases between them. Germline V gives CDR1 MDHEN, CDR2 SYDVKM. Here the CDR3 reads CASSLTGEGGTEAFF. In DNA, the CDR3 is TGTGCCAGCAGTTTAACGGGGGAGGGCGGGACTGAAGCTTTCTTT.

This clonotype was detected many times. V is TRBV12-3 or TRBV12-4 and J is TRBJ2-2, with D uncertain. This CDR3 comprises 12 residues. Trimming cost V 8 bases and J 6 bases, with 10 bases left between them. The CDR3 here is CASAPYAGELFF. CDR3 in DNA: TGTGCCAGCGCGCCTTACGCCGGGGAGCTGTTTTTT.

This clonotype appeared a few times. The rearrangement links TRBV28 to TRBJ2-7; no firm D call. The length of the CDR3 is 13 residues. V was trimmed by 6 bases and J by 3 bases, leaving 12 bases between them. Germline lookup yields CDR1 MDHEN and CDR2 SYDVKM. This CDR3 reads CASRMQNDYEQYF. CDR3 nucleotide sequence: TGTGCCAGCAGAATGCAAAACGACTACGAGCAGTACTTC.

The sample holds many counts of this clonotype. This sequence joins TRBV6-1 and TRBJ2-7, with D perhaps matching TRBD1 (6 bases). The CDR3 is made up of 16 amino acids. V was cut by 3 bases and J by 3 bases, with 18 bases left in between. Germline V gene data show CDR1 as MNHNS and CDR2 as SASEGT. The CDR3 nucleotides are TGTGCCAGCAGTGATAGACAGGAGTTCTTATTCTACGAGCAGTACTTC. This codes for CASSDRQEFLFYEQYF.

This clonotype was found many times. This chain joins TRBV19 and TRBJ2-1; TRBD2 is a possible D gene (6 bases). Germline CDR1 and CDR2: LNHDA and SQIVND (reference sequence). Trimming shortened V by 3 bases and J by 9 bases, and 18 bases separated the two germline ends. The CDR3 spans 15 residues. The CDR3 loop is CASSMKEGGWSEQFF. As DNA, the CDR3 is TGTGCCAGTAGTATGAAAGAGGGAGGATGGAGTGAGCAGTTCTTC.

This clonotype was recorded at least ten times. The chain combines TRBV10-3 with TRBJ1-1, with a weak D call TRBD1 (6 bases). The CDR3 covers 15 residues. CDR1 is ENHRY, CDR2 SYGVKD, per germline. Trimming removed 0 bases from V and 1 base from J, with 9 bases in between. CDR3 protein: CAISESGGANTEAFF. CDR3 sequence (DNA): TGTGCCATCAGTGAGTCGGGGGGCGCGAACACTGAAGCTTTCTTT.

This clonotype has more than one count but fewer than ten. The chain uses TRBV14 and TRBJ2-7, with D perhaps given as TRBD1 or TRBD2 (5 bases each). Germline V gives CDR1 SGHDN, CDR2 FVKESK. The length of the CDR3 is 14 residues. The ends were cut back, 3 bases at V and 3 bases at J, with 12 bases in the middle. CDR3 in DNA: TGTGCCAGCAGCCACGGGACGGCCCTCTACGAGCAGTACTTC. Translation gives CASSHGTALYEQYF.

The rearrangement uses TRBV28 and TRBJ2-7; possibly TRBD2 for D (6 bases). V was shortened by 7 bases and J by 3 bases, with 16 bases between the two germline ends. CDR3 length: 14 residues. The germline V gene has CDR1 MDHEN and CDR2 SYDVKM. The CDR3 nucleotides are TGTGCCAGCACCATGGAAGGAGGGAACTACGAGCAGTACTTC. This translates into CASTMEGGNYEQYF.

The V gene is TRBV27, the J gene TRBJ2-4; D tentatively reads TRBD1 or TRBD2 (7 bases each). Germline loops: CDR1 MNHEY, CDR2 SMNVEV (reference sequence). This CDR3 has 14 residues. Trimming shortened V by 2 bases and J by 11 bases, and 16 bases separated the two germline ends. The CDR3 nucleotides read TGTGCCAGCAGTTTACACGCAGGGGGGGGCGTTCAGTACTTC. Translating it yields CASSLHAGGGVQYF.

The chain is built from TRBV5-6 and TRBJ1-2, with D hard to call. The CDR3 runs to 14 residues. Looked up from germline, CDR1 is SGHDT and CDR2 is YYEEEE. Trimming pared 0 bases from V and 4 bases from J, leaving 10 bases between. In nucleotides, the CDR3 is TGTGCCAGCAGCTTGGGTAGGGCCTTCTATGGCTACACCTTC. This sequence encodes CASSLGRAFYGYTF.

In this sample, this clonotype turned up a few times. J is TRBJ2-2 and V is TRBV6-2 or TRBV6-3; 8 bases are shared with TRBD2. Unmatched junction bases numbered 4, after V lost 6 bases and J lost 10 bases. CDR3 length: 12 residues. CDR1 is MNHEY, CDR2 SVGEGT, per germline. The CDR3 nucleotides read TGTGCCAGCAGGGGTAGCGGGGCGGAGCTGTTTTTT. Protein: CASRGSGAELFF.

This clonotype was counted between two and nine times. The chain carries TRBV6-1 and TRBJ1-2; tentative D call: TRBD1 (6 bases). The CDR3 is made up of 14 amino acids. Germline V gene sequence: CDR1 MNHNS, CDR2 SASEGT. V lost 2 bases and J lost 6, with 13 bases in between. The DNA of the CDR3 is TGTGCCAGCAGTGAAATTGGACAGAAGAATGGCTACACCTTC. It translates to CASSEIGQKNGYTF.

The chain combines TRBV20-1 with TRBJ2-1; 8 bases are shared with TRBD1. The CDR3 covers 12 residues. CDR1 is DFQATT and CDR2 is SNEGSKA in the germline V gene (reference sequence). J gave up 10 bases and V 3 bases, and 5 bases lay outside the gene matches. CDR3 sequence reads: CSARHRGREQFF. In nucleotides, the CDR3 is TGCAGTGCTAGGCACAGGGGGAGGGAGCAGTTCTTC.

This sequence joins TRBV29-1 and TRBJ2-1, with 8 nucleotides matching TRBD2. The ends lost 1 base at V and 4 bases at J; junction bases unmatched: 9. The CDR3 consists of 16 residues. CDR1 and CDR2 (germline): SQVTM, ANQGSEA. In nucleotides, the CDR3 is TGCAGCGTTGAAGGGGCGGGGGGCCACTTATACAATGAGCAGTTCTTC. It specifies CSVEGAGGHLYNEQFF.

The rearrangement uses TRBV12-3 or TRBV12-4 and TRBJ2-2; 11 bases map to TRBD2. The CDR3 length is 19 residues. The junction had 15 bases not matched to a gene; V was cut back by 3 bases and J by 6 bases. In DNA, the CDR3 is TGTGCCAGCAGTTTTCGTGGTAGCGGGAGGGCCAATCCGGCCGGGGAGCTGTTTTTT. Its translation is CASSFRGSGRANPAGELFF.

This clonotype has just one count. The CDR3 DNA follows: TGTGCCAGCAGCTTAGTGCAGTTCTCTGGGGCCAACGTCCTGACTTTC. Amino acids: CASSLVQFSGANVLTF. The genes are TRBV7-9 and TRBJ2-6; D is ambiguous. The germline gives CDR1 SEHNR, CDR2 FQNEAQ (reference sequence). The V end was cut by 1 base, the J end by 0 bases, with 7 bases between. The length of the CDR3 is 16 residues.

The table lists this clonotype with many counts. This chain links TRBV27 with TRBJ2-4; TRBD2 might be the D (6 bases). This CDR3 comprises 18 residues. Trimming left V 2 bases short and J 0 bases short, with 17 bases between. Germline V gene lookup returns CDR1 MNHEY and CDR2 SMNVEV (reference sequence). The CDR3 bases are TGTGCCAGCAGTTTAGGCCGGACGGGAGTTCTAGCCAAAAACATTCAGTACTTC. Its translation is CASSLGRTGVLAKNIQYF.

This clonotype has just a few counts. The rearrangement links TRBV7-8 to TRBJ2-7, with unresolved D. Germline values: CDR1 SGHVS, CDR2 FQNEAQ. Trimming took 6 bases from V and 0 from J, leaving 12 bases between them. The CDR3 covers 14 residues. CDR3 bases: TGTGCCAGCAGGGTCGGGCCGAGCTCCTACGAGCAGTACTTC. Translated, it gives CASRVGPSSYEQYF.

This clonotype was counted ten times or more. V gene TRBV7-2 combines with J gene TRBJ2-7, with D tentatively TRBD1 (5 bases). Germline CDR1 is SGHTA and CDR2 is FQGNSA. The CDR3 runs to 14 residues. V dropped 2 bases and J dropped 5 bases, with 13 bases sitting between them. The CDR3 here is CASSLNRRANEQYF. DNA for the CDR3: TGTGCCAGCAGCTTAAATCGCAGGGCCAACGAGCAGTACTTC.

V gene TRBV5-1 combines with J gene TRBJ2-3, with TRBD2 matching over 11 bases. CDR1 is SGHRS, CDR2 YFSETQ, per germline. With V trimmed by 0 bases and J by 2 bases, 5 bases remained unmatched. CDR3 length: 17 amino acids. CDR3 DNA sequence: TGCGCCAGCAGCTTGGTGGGACTAGCGGTCTCCACAGATACGCAGTATTTT. Amino acid sequence: CASSLVGLAVSTDTQYF.

At least ten counts were recorded for this clonotype. J is TRBJ2-7 and V is TRBV27; D perhaps matches TRBD1 (5 bases). CDR1 MNHEY and CDR2 SMNVEV come from the germline V gene (reference sequence). There are 14 residues in the CDR3. Trimming cost V 0 bases and J 6 bases, with 12 bases left between them. The CDR3 here is CASSLSRQGVEQYF. The CDR3 bases are TGTGCCAGCAGTTTATCCAGACAAGGGGTCGAGCAGTACTTC.

This clonotype was detected a few times. V usage is TRBV27 and J usage is TRBJ2-1; 8 bases line up with TRBD2. V lost 5 bases, J lost 2 bases, and 8 bases stayed unmatched. This CDR3 has 16 amino acids. CDR1 and CDR2 (germline): MNHEY, SMNVEV (reference sequence). The CDR3 spells CASSPSGSETYNEQFF. In DNA form, the CDR3 reads TGTGCCAGCAGTCCCAGCGGGAGCGAAACCTACAATGAGCAGTTCTTC.

There are many counts of this clonotype. The CDR3 region is CASSPLLTGPGELFF. The CDR3 nucleotides read TGTGCCTCATCCCCCCTGCTTACGGGGCCCGGGGAGCTGTTTTTT. V is TRBV2 and J is TRBJ2-2; D could derive from TRBD1 or TRBD2 (5 bases each). CDR1 is SNHLY, CDR2 FYNNEI, per germline. The CDR3 is 15 amino acids. Deletions cut 11 bases from V and 6 bases from J, with 22 bases between. Combining the CDR3 with reference TRBV2 and TRBJ2-2 gives the whole variable domain EPEVTQTPSHQVTQMGQEVILRCVPISNHLYFYWYRQILGQKVEFLVSFYNNEISEKSEIFDDQFSVERPDGSNFTLKIRSTKLEDSAMYFCASSPLLTGPGELFFGEGSRLTVL.

The V call is TRBV10-3, the J call TRBJ2-5; D is ambiguous. The CDR3 is made up of 13 amino acids. From germline, CDR1 is ENHRY and CDR2 SYGVKD. Trimming took off 4 bases at V and 5 bases at J, with 11 bases between the two ends. CDR3 coding DNA: TGTGCCATCAGTGGAGTGGGTGGGGAGACCCAGTACTTC. Protein product: CAISGVGGETQYF.